These 28 T cell receptor beta chains came from one sample sequenced in a study of regulatory T cells in long-lasting Graves disease. HTBI primers from iRepertoire and Arm-PCR of CDR3 regions yielded the TCR beta libraries. TCRdb re-analysed the multiplex PCR reads in MiXCR, keeping a single row per CDR3 protein. The sample gives some 460,000 distinct CDR3 sequences, 15% to 20% of which show up once; 12% is in the top ten. The time point: newly diagnosed GD, antithyroid drugs for less than 3 months. There was RNA extracted from PBMCs, and the TCR library was made from it. These data were also reused for a study on T cells in Graves' hyperthyroidism and ophthalmopathy.

Specimen: peripheral blood mononuclear cells (PBMCs), collected at new diagnosis, from a patient treated with antithyroid drugs. The source is a man in his forties or fifties with Graves disease.

The chain recombines TRBV5-1 with TRBJ2-1, with 8 bases that match TRBD2. The J call may be in error: the DNA end matches TRBJ2-5 better. The CDR3 contains 16 residues. The germline V gene has CDR1 SGHRS and CDR2 YFSETQ. The CDR3 sequence is CASSSGIGRAEETQYF. DNA of the CDR3: TGCGCCAGCAGCTCCGGGATCGGGAGGGCCGAGGAGACCCAGTACTTC.

This chain links TRBV7-6 with TRBJ1-3, with 7 nucleotides matching TRBD1. Germline-derived CDR1 and CDR2 are SGHVS and FNYEAQ. The CDR3 totals 15 residues. Trimming at V came to 4 bases and at J to 0 bases, leaving 3 bases not matched to a gene. CDR3 bases: TGTGCCAGCAGCTGGGACAGCCTCTCTGGAAACACCATATATTTT. It codes for CASSWDSLSGNTIYF.

This clonotype was observed many times. The chain has TRBV12-3 or TRBV12-4 and TRBJ2-1; tentatively, D is TRBD2 (6 bases). This CDR3 region has 17 residues. The ends were cut back, 1 base at V and 7 bases at J, with 20 bases in the middle. CDR3 region: CASSLDYRDSGGNEQFF. The CDR3, as DNA: TGTGCCAGCAGTTTAGACTACCGGGACTCAGGTGGGAATGAGCAGTTCTTC.

This clonotype appeared many times. V is TRBV28 and J is TRBJ2-7; D is tentatively TRBD1 or TRBD2 (5 bases each). Germline V gene lookup returns CDR1 MDHEN and CDR2 SYDVKM. Trimming stripped 2 bases from V and 4 bases from J, with 18 bases between. The CDR3 sequence is 16 residues long. The CDR3 DNA reads as TGTGCCAGCAGTTTAGGGGGTTGGGGGACGGGTTACGAGCAGTACTTC. It yields the protein CASSLGGWGTGYEQYF.

This chain uses TRBV5-1 with TRBJ2-3; D is perhaps TRBD1 (6 bases). The CDR3 has 16 amino acids. Trimming took 2 bases from V and 1 from J, leaving 14 bases between them. Germline lookup yields CDR1 SGHRS and CDR2 YFSETQ. The DNA for the CDR3 is TGCGCCAGCAGCTTCCAACAGGGTGTCGGCACAGATACGCAGTATTTT. It is translated as CASSFQQGVGTDTQYF.

This clonotype was found a few times. V gene TRBV27 combines with J gene TRBJ2-7; D may be TRBD1 or TRBD2 (5 bases each). V lost 5 bases and J 0 bases, leaving 11 bases between the germline ends. CDR3 length: 14 amino acids. Germline V gene data show CDR1 as MNHEY and CDR2 as SMNVEV (reference sequence). The CDR3 DNA reads as TGTGCCAGCAGTCGGGACGGACGCTCCTACGAGCAGTACTTC. This codes for CASSRDGRSYEQYF.

In this sample, this clonotype turned up many times. The chain couples TRBV3-1 to TRBJ2-1; TRBD2 matches at 8 bases. The CDR3 is 15 amino acids. V was clipped by 3 bases and J by 14 bases; unmatched bases: 15. The V gene's germline CDR1 is LGHDT and CDR2 YNNKEL (reference sequence). Here the CDR3 DNA reads TGTGCCAGCAGCCACCTCGAGGGGGGAACTAGCGGTGAGTTCTTC. Its translation is CASSHLEGGTSGEFF.

This rearrangement joins TRBV24-1 to TRBJ2-1; 9 nucleotides match TRBD2. Unmatched junction bases numbered 7, after V lost 5 bases and J lost 6 bases. The length of the CDR3 is 15 residues. The germline V gene encodes CDR1 KGHDR and CDR2 SFDVKD. The CDR3 nucleotides read TGTGCCACCAGTGGCGTAGGGACTAGCCCCAATGAGCAGTTCTTC. Amino acids: CATSGVGTSPNEQFF.

This clonotype was observed a handful of times. A much larger clone is a single base away; this may be a read error. The genes are TRBV2 and TRBJ2-5; TRBD2 matches 8 bases. The CDR3 contains 15 residues. CDR1 is SNHLY and CDR2 is FYNNEI in the germline V gene. Trimming cost V 4 bases and J 5 bases; bases outside gene matches: 9. The CDR3 sequence: CASSGTCGRFETQYF. In DNA, the CDR3 is TGTGCCAGCAGTGGGACTTGCGGGAGGTTTGAGACCCAGTACTTC.

V and J are TRBV29-1 and TRBJ2-7, with a weak D call TRBD1 (5 bases). The CDR3 is 15 residues long. The V and J ends lost 4 bases and 4 bases respectively, with 20 bases between them. Germline CDR1 reads SQVTM; CDR2 reads ANQGSEA. The CDR3 here is CSVVDLFGARYEQYF. In DNA form, the CDR3 reads TGCAGCGTTGTGGACCTTTTTGGGGCGCGATACGAGCAGTACTTC.

Concerning this clonotype: This could be a read error, since a much larger clone is one nucleotide away. The chain combines TRBV3-1 with TRBJ2-7; 10 bases match TRBD2. The germline V gene has CDR1 LGHDT and CDR2 YNNKEL (reference sequence). This CDR3 is built from 16 residues. Here the CDR3 reads CASSQGVAGGTYKQYF. CDR3 DNA: TGTGCCAGCAGCCAAGGGGTAGCGGGAGGCACCTACAAGCAGTACTTC.

In its sample, this clonotype was seen many times. The J gene is TRBJ1-2, the V gene TRBV12-3 or TRBV12-4, with 9 bases matching TRBD1. The junction had 5 bases not matched to a gene; V was cut back by 8 bases and J by 7 bases. CDR3 size: 12 residues. This chain's CDR3 is CASAGQGSGYTF. The DNA for the CDR3 is TGTGCCAGCGCGGGACAGGGAAGTGGCTACACCTTC.

This clonotype was counted at least ten times. The rearrangement links TRBV20-1 to TRBJ2-1, with unresolved D. The CDR3 runs to 12 residues. V was cut by 3 bases and J by 5 bases, with 8 bases left in between. CDR1 DFQATT and CDR2 SNEGSKA come from the germline V gene (reference sequence). CDR3 amino acids: CSASPNHNEQFF. The CDR3 nucleotides read TGCAGTGCTAGCCCGAACCACAATGAGCAGTTCTTC.

The rearrangement uses TRBV5-1 and TRBJ2-7; D is perhaps TRBD1 or TRBD2 (5 bases each). CDR1 and CDR2 (germline): SGHRS, YFSETQ. The CDR3 contains 14 residues. Deletions cut 0 bases from V and 5 bases from J, with 12 bases between. The CDR3 is CASSLGGGSDEQYF. CDR3 nucleotide sequence: TGCGCCAGCAGCTTGGGTGGGGGATCCGACGAGCAGTACTTC.

This clonotype was recorded many times. The rearrangement links TRBV20-1 to TRBJ2-3; a possible D gene is TRBD2 (6 bases). Germline loops: CDR1 DFQATT, CDR2 SNEGSKA (reference sequence). The CDR3 is 12 residues long. Trimming removed 0 bases from V and 8 bases from J, with 9 bases in between. The CDR3 sequence: CSARDWGGTQYF. The CDR3, as DNA: TGCAGTGCTAGAGATTGGGGAGGTACGCAGTATTTT.

This clonotype has at least ten counts. This chain joins TRBV28 and TRBJ2-7; 9 bases fit TRBD1. This CDR3 has 14 residues. J lost 6 bases, V lost 6 bases, and 9 bases had no gene match. Germline-derived CDR1 and CDR2 are MDHEN and SYDVKM. CDR3 loop: CASRRGTGHSEQYF. CDR3 nucleotide sequence: TGTGCCAGCAGGCGGGGGACAGGGCATAGCGAGCAGTACTTC.

This chain links TRBV5-4 with TRBJ2-1; the match to TRBD1 covers 9 bases. CDR3 length: 15 amino acids. The germline gives CDR1 SGHNT, CDR2 YYREEE (reference sequence). V trimming: 5 bases; J trimming: 1 base; junction bases outside the gene matches: 4. CDR3 nucleotides: TGTGCCAGCAGTGACAGGGGGAAGTCCTACAATGAGCAGTTCTTC. It translates to CASSDRGKSYNEQFF. The variable domain in full, completed from reference TRBV5-4 and TRBJ2-1, reads ETGVTQSPTHLIKTRGQQVTLRCSSQSGHNTVSWYQQALGQGPQFIFQYYREEENGRGNFPPRFSGLQFPNYSSELNVNALELDDSALYLCASSDRGKSYNEQFFGPGTRLTVL.

Regarding this clonotype: One base away lies a much larger clone, so this may be a sequencing read error. This chain joins TRBV19 and TRBJ2-5; maybe TRBD1 (6 bases). CDR1 and CDR2 (germline): LNHDA, SQIVND (reference sequence). CDR3 length equals 15 residues. V shed 0 bases and J shed 6 bases, with 14 bases lying between them. The CDR3 reads CASSIEGHQQKTQYF. The CDR3, as DNA: TGTGCCAGTAGTATAGAGGGACACCAACAAAAGACCCAGTACTTC.

This chain links TRBV28 with TRBJ2-7, with 9 nucleotides matching TRBD1. Unmatched junction bases numbered 2, after V lost 3 bases and J lost 5 bases. This CDR3 is 13 amino acids long. Germline CDR1 MDHEN, CDR2 SYDVKM. The CDR3 protein is CASSFRDRDEQYF. In DNA, the CDR3 is TGTGCCAGCAGTTTCCGGGACAGGGACGAGCAGTACTTC.

Many counts were recorded for this clonotype. The chain couples TRBV7-9 to TRBJ2-7; D is uncertain. Trimming shortened V by 5 bases and J by 6 bases, and 14 bases separated the two germline ends. CDR1 is SEHNR, CDR2 FQNEAQ, per germline (reference sequence). CDR3 length: 13 amino acids. CDR3 residues: CASSPPVGLEQYF. In DNA form, the CDR3 reads TGTGCCAGCAGCCCCCCCGTAGGGCTCGAGCAGTACTTC.

J is TRBJ1-2 and V is TRBV15; D is uncertain. This CDR3 is 15 amino acids long. Germline lookup yields CDR1 LNHNV and CDR2 YYDKDF (reference sequence). The V gene lost 3 bases and the J gene lost 3 bases, with 14 bases spanning the gap. CDR3 sequence reads: CATSSGLLTHYGYTF. For the CDR3, the DNA is TGTGCCACCAGCAGCGGGTTACTTACCCACTATGGCTACACCTTC.

The chain carries TRBV29-1 and TRBJ2-3; a weak D match, TRBD2 (6 bases). V was pared by 6 bases and J by 3 bases, with 13 bases between. The CDR3 runs 13 residues. CDR1 and CDR2 from the germline V gene are SQVTM and ANQGSEA. CDR3 sequence (DNA): TGCAGCGTAATAGCGGAGAGAACAGATACGCAGTATTTT. It encodes CSVIAERTDTQYF.

This clonotype was seen many times. This chain uses TRBV6-5 with TRBJ2-7, with a tentative D call TRBD2 (6 bases). Germline assignment: CDR1 MNHEY and CDR2 SVGAGI. There are 15 residues in the CDR3. V lost 2 bases to trimming and J lost 0 bases, with 11 bases between them. Here the CDR3 DNA reads TGTGCCAGCAGTTACGAGGCGGGAAGCTCCTACGAGCAGTACTTC. It yields the protein CASSYEAGSSYEQYF.

This clonotype was counted many times. This chain joins TRBV5-1 and TRBJ1-1, with 8 positions matching TRBD1. Germline CDR1 is SGHRS and CDR2 is YFSETQ. With V trimmed by 5 bases and J by 1 base, 4 bases remained unmatched. The CDR3 is made up of 14 amino acids. CDR3 nucleotide sequence: TGCGCCAGCAGGCCCGGACAGGGGAACACTGAAGCTTTCTTT. Translation gives CASRPGQGNTEAFF.

Only a few counts were recorded for this clonotype. The chain is built from TRBV19 and TRBJ2-7; 10 bases line up with TRBD2. V lost 2 bases and J lost 4; bases outside the gene matches: 14. The CDR3 contains 18 residues. Germline V CDR1 and CDR2: LNHDA, SQIVND (reference sequence). DNA of the CDR3: TGTGCCAGTAGTATAAAGCCCATGGCTAGCGGGAGTTCTTACGAGCAGTACTTC. Translation gives CASSIKPMASGSSYEQYF.

This clonotype has at least ten counts. This chain links TRBV28 with TRBJ2-3, with a tentative D call TRBD2 (6 bases). The CDR3 is 14 amino acids. V was pared by 6 bases and J by 4 bases, with 14 bases between. Looked up from germline, CDR1 is MDHEN and CDR2 is SYDVKM. CDR3 nucleotide sequence: TGTGCCAGCAGAAGACTAGGCAGCGCAGATACGCAGTATTTT. Protein sequence: CASRRLGSADTQYF.

This clonotype was counted once. The chain has TRBV29-1 and TRBJ2-7; D is possibly TRBD1 (5 bases). V was trimmed by 4 bases and J by 6 bases, leaving 16 bases between them. CDR1 and CDR2 from the germline V gene are SQVTM and ANQGSEA. The CDR3 is 13 amino acids. The CDR3 sequence is CSVGGSGISEQYF. CDR3 DNA sequence: TGCAGCGTTGGTGGGTCAGGGATTAGCGAGCAGTACTTC.

The V call is TRBV5-6, the J call TRBJ1-2; 10 bases line up with TRBD1. CDR3 length: 15 residues. Germline CDR1 and CDR2: SGHDT and YYEEEE. Trimming at V came to 4 bases and at J to 3 bases, leaving 6 bases not matched to a gene. The CDR3 protein is CASSIDRGRDYGYTF. CDR3 in DNA: TGTGCCAGCAGCATCGACAGGGGGCGTGACTATGGCTACACCTTC. The complete variable domain, with remaining parts taken from reference TRBV5-6 and TRBJ1-2, reads DAGVTQSPTHLIKTRGQQVTLRCSPKSGHDTVSWYQQALGQGPQFIFQYYEEEERQRGNFPDRFSGHQFPNYSSELNVNALLLGDSALYLCASSIDRGRDYGYTFGSGTRLTVV.